Listed here are 2 T cell receptor beta chains from one sample, sequenced in a study of shared clonotypes between healthy human individuals. The data were produced by immunoSEQ multiplex PCR, yet TCRdb's version contains in-frame clones alone and is incomplete. Of 1.4 million or so clones in the sample, just under 99% were seen once. Sequenced material: naive CD4+ T cells sorted from blood. As for subset: CD45RA+ positively selected. The receptors stem from a man aged 30 to 45 in good health.

The V call is TRBV11-2, the J call TRBJ2-1; 9 nucleotides align to TRBD2. V lost 1 base, J lost 6 bases, and 7 bases stayed unmatched. Germline CDR1 reads SGHAT; CDR2 reads FQNNGV. This CDR3 has 16 residues. This chain's CDR3 is CASSLVRAGGGNEQFF. As DNA, the CDR3 is TGTGCCAGCAGCTTAGTCCGGGCGGGAGGGGGCAATGAGCAGTTCTTC. Full variable domain (remainder filled in from reference TRBV11-2 and TRBJ2-1): EAGVAQSPRYKIIEKRQSVAFWCNPISGHATLYWYQQILGQGPKLLIQFQNNGVVDDSQLPKDRFSAERLKGVDSTLKIQPAKLEDSAVYLCASSLVRAGGGNEQFFGPGTRLTVL.

The chain is built from TRBV6-6 and TRBJ2-7; 7 bases are a match to TRBD2. Germline-derived CDR1 and CDR2 are MNHNY and SVGAGI (reference sequence). The CDR3 consists of 12 residues. V was clipped by 10 bases and J by 4 bases; unmatched bases: 7. The CDR3 reads CATKPGGYEQYF. As DNA, the CDR3 is TGTGCCACTAAACCGGGAGGATACGAGCAGTACTTC.